This entry describes one T cell receptor beta chain. Its specificity is not known. The data originate from a study of early T cells in non-severe SARS-CoV-2 infection. The germline gives CDR1 SGHTA, CDR2 FQGNSA. This CDR3 comprises 14 residues. Trimming at V came to 5 bases and at J to 3 bases, leaving 3 bases not matched to a gene. Findings and limits, study-wide: There was a bias toward anti-spike CD8 responses in VDJdb matching, which missed private and CD4 specificities.

Individual cDNA molecules were tagged with unique molecular identifiers. MiXCR, run by TCRdb on the 5' RACE reads, gives a single entry per CDR3 protein. Among about 28,000 distinct CDR3 sequences listed, 6% to 7.5% were seen once. The receptor comes from an adult who was a healthcare worker with PCR-confirmed SARS-CoV-2 infection or an uninfected control (not recorded which). Sequencing was performed on whole blood, taken at baseline. This chain connects TRBV7-2 to TRBJ1-2, with 10 bases that match TRBD1. Written as DNA, the CDR3 is TGTGCCAGCAGCCGGACAGGGGGTGACTATGGCTACACCTTC. This translates into CASSRTGGDYGYTF.